These 6 T cell receptor beta chains came from one sample sequenced in a study of a mutant IDH1 vaccine in newly diagnosed glioma. Using immunoSEQ multiplex PCR, the repertoire was profiled, and TCRdb retains in-frame clones only, with some absent. Of 60,000 or so clones listed, around four fifths were seen once; the top ten hold roughly 4%. These TCRs are of unknown antigen specificity. Time point given: week 35, safety follow-up. Every vaccine dose comprised 300 ug of mutant IDH1 20-mer peptide plus topical imiquimod. The sequenced sample was PBMCs, obtained from a glioma patient whose treatment included an IDH1 peptide vaccine. These receptors were taken from a man aged 25-40 years with glioma.

This rearrangement joins TRBV9 to TRBJ1-2; TRBD1 might be the D (6 bases). The V end was cut by 0 bases, the J end by 1 base, with 22 bases between. CDR3 length: 19 residues. CDR1 is SGDLS, CDR2 YYNGEE, per germline. The DNA of the CDR3 is TGTGCCAGCAGCGTAGCTGGGGGGGCTGGTGGGAATTTTAACTATGGCTACACCTTC. It is translated as CASSVAGGAGGNFNYGYTF.

This chain links TRBV18 with TRBJ1-1, with D tentatively TRBD1 (5 bases). The CDR3 has 14 residues. V was trimmed by 1 base and J by 5 bases, leaving 11 bases between them. Looked up from germline, CDR1 is KGHSH and CDR2 is LQKENI. This CDR3 is CASSPQSGLTEAFF. In DNA form, the CDR3 reads TGTGCCAGCTCACCACAATCAGGGTTAACTGAAGCTTTCTTT.

The V and J genes are TRBV15 and TRBJ1-2; no clear D gene. This CDR3 has 12 residues. With 8 bases removed from V and 3 bases from J, the gap between germline ends came to 10 bases. CDR1 LNHNV and CDR2 YYDKDF come from the germline V gene (reference sequence). Here the CDR3 reads CATRGPYYGYTF. The CDR3 DNA sequence: TGTGCCACCCGTGGACCGTACTATGGCTACACCTTC.

This chain connects TRBV19 to TRBJ2-4; D perhaps matches TRBD1 (6 bases). Germline CDR1 and CDR2: LNHDA and SQIVND (reference sequence). This CDR3 is built from 14 residues. The V gene lost 6 bases and the J gene lost 1 base, with 10 bases spanning the gap. The DNA for the CDR3 is TGTGCCAGTAGCACAGGGTCGGCCAAAAACATTCAGTACTTC. Translated: CASSTGSAKNIQYF.

As DNA, the CDR3 is TGTGCCAGTACCCCGCACAAAAGCTTCTCCTACGAGCAGTACTTC. Residues: CASTPHKSFSYEQYF. The rearrangement joins TRBV19 to TRBJ2-5, with D hard to call. The J call is doubtful: the DNA matches TRBJ2-7 better. CDR3 length equals 15 residues. Germline lookup yields CDR1 LNHDA and CDR2 SQIVND (reference sequence).

V is TRBV6-5 and J is TRBJ1-5; the D is unclear. V gave up 0 bases and J gave up 0 bases, with 6 bases separating them. The CDR3 has 15 residues. The germline V gene encodes CDR1 MNHEY and CDR2 SVGAGI. In nucleotides, the CDR3 is TGTGCCAGCAGTTACTCTCCGGCTAGCAATCAGCCCCAGCATTTT. Translation: CASSYSPASNQPQHF.